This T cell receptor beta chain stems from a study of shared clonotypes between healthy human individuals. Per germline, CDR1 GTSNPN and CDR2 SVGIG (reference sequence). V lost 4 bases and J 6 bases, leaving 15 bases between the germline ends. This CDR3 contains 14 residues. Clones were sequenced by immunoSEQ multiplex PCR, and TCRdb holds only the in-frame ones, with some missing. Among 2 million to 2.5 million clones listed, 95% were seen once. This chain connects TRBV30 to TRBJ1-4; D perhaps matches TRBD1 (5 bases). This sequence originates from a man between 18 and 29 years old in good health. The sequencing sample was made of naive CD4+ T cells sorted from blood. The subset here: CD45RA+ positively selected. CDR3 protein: CAWKVLGGDEKLFF. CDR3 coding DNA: TGTGCCTGGAAGGTTCTGGGGGGAGATGAAAAACTGTTTTTT.